This TCR beta chain was documented in a study of regulatory T cells in long-lasting Graves disease listed by TCRdb under 2021. In the study overall: Antithyroid drugs had been taken for less than 3 months by newly diagnosed Graves' disease patients. This study used TCR sequencing and RNA sequencing of peripheral blood to compare persistent Graves' disease patients against newly diagnosed Graves' disease patients. The study was conducted in China and was registered as a clinical trial. A total of roughly 33 samples were covered by TCR sequencing, comprising approximately 13 persistent and 20 or so newly diagnosed Graves' disease patients. The investigation overall reported the following: Peripheral blood alone was examined, since thyroid tissue, which constituted the primary lesion, could not be accessed. TRBV28, TRBJ1-2 and TRBJ2-5 were preferentially used in persistent disease, while TRBV20-1 and TRBJ2-1 were favored in newly diagnosed disease. As a limitation, the authors acknowledged that the small sample size may reduce accuracy. Compared with newly diagnosed patients, persistent Graves' disease patients had lower TCR Shannon entropy and fewer highly expanded clones, which suggests clonal expansion. Sequencing and analysis were limited to the TCR beta chain. A larger number of public clonotypes was shared among persistent patients (around 2,500) than among newly diagnosed patients (around 970).

As for this clonotype: Its antigen is still unknown. No much larger clonotype is one base removed from it; base qualities were not supplied.

Receptor libraries were prepared by multiplex PCR. Sequenced on an Illumina HiSeq 4000. CDR3 regions were amplified by Arm-PCR with iRepertoire HTBI primers to construct TCR beta libraries. Gel purification was performed on PCR products prior to sequencing. The authors' analysis ran thus. A total of 62 TRBV and some 15 TRBJ segments were identified across samples and were used for gene usage analysis of CDR3 amino acid clonotypes. COPE and FqMerger were used to merge the filtered high-quality paired reads into contigs. BLAST was used to align contigs to IMGT TRBV, TRBD and TRBJ reference genes, with CDR3 defined following IMGT. Clonotypes above 0.1% frequency were classified as highly expanded clones. Shannon entropy was used to measure repertoire diversity, and the Gini coefficient was used to measure V-J evenness. A clonotype found in more than one individual was treated as public. TCRdb itself trimmed the public reads at Q25 with fastp, ran MiXCR and retained productive beta chains. Rows with one shared CDR3 protein collapse into an entry with the most common genes and DNA. The V and J calls and clone size come from TCRdb's table, not from the authors' own analysis. In all, the sample holds 300,000 to 400,000 distinct CDR3 sequences, and approximately 15% of those were seen once. The top ten hold roughly 30% of the sample.

Trimming costs V 2 bases and J 3 bases, and their ends lie 10 bases apart. The CDR3 runs 13 amino acids, cysteine and phenylalanine included. Left in the record is the CDR3 DNA by itself, 39 bases read in frame from the first base. CDR1 and CDR2 (DFQATT, SNEGSKA) derive from the germline V gene (reference sequence). The time point tag for this specimen amounts to: newly diagnosed GD, antithyroid drugs for less than 3 months. For both TCR sequencing and RNA sequencing, RNA was extracted from PBMCs in TRIzol. The diagnosis of Graves' disease was made according to American Thyroid Association guidelines. Patients for the study were recruited at an endocrinology department in Xi'an, China. From each patient, 8 to 10 milliliters of peripheral blood was collected into an EDTA anticoagulant tube. Ficoll Paque Plus density gradient separation was used to isolate PBMCs, and no additional T cell sorting was done. An Agilent 2100 Bioanalyzer and agarose gel were used to assess RNA quality, and a NanoDrop 2000 was used to measure RNA concentration.

These data also formed part of another study, on T cells in Graves' hyperthyroidism and ophthalmopathy. As that second study puts it: Stable Graves' hyperthyroidism was defined as no progression to ophthalmopathy during 18 months of follow-up. Hyperthyroidism patients were newly diagnosed, with disease duration under 2 months, and aged 18 to 65 years. Any patient with an uncontrolled infection, another autoimmune disease, pregnancy or lactation was excluded. Clinical symptoms, serum thyroxine and TRAb, thyroid ultrasound, and orbital computed tomography formed the basis for the diagnoses. A first-round RT-PCR of the TCR CDR3 used the HTBI primer set with the Qiagen OneStep RT-PCR kit. Most expanded thyroid clonotypes (frequency above 0.001) were also detected in blood, suggesting blood repertoires may reflect thyroid immune responses. In cross-validation, a model built on a 13 V-J signature told ophthalmopathy apart from stable hyperthyroidism with approximately 91% sensitivity and about 81% specificity, and in testing the same model reached 80%/75%. In validation, the model predicted progression to ophthalmopathy with around 71% sensitivity and around 72% specificity, a median of 6.5 months before onset. To identify TCR V-J signatures that set the groups apart, the researchers used a discovery cohort of more than 95 patients, made up of roughly 40 with Graves' ophthalmopathy and 55 to 65 with stable Graves' hyperthyroidism. Prospective prediction of ophthalmopathy was tested in an independent validation cohort consisting of roughly 19 hyperthyroidism patients and 17 patients who later progressed to ophthalmopathy. The 80 to 100 discovery patients were randomly divided into training and test sets at a 7:3 ratio. In addition, the study compared T-cell repertoires in thyroid tissue and in blood from over 5 Graves' hyperthyroidism patients. After blood sampling, hyperthyroidism patients were treated with methimazole at a starting dose of 30 mg daily, and ophthalmopathy patients were treated with high-dose intravenous methylprednisolone. A second multiplex PCR round built the libraries, followed by size selection and purification. Sequencing of the libraries was done on an Illumina HiSeq2000 using paired-end 100 bp reads. SOAPnuke was used to process the raw data, with reads discarded if the reads contained adapters or uncalled bases, had a mean Phred below 15, or lacked an exact constant-primer or identifier match. COPE v1.2.5 was used to merge high-quality paired reads, and clonotypes were defined as unique nucleotide sequences. MiTCR v1.1 was used to align the clonotypes against IMGT TRBV, TRBD and TRBJ reference segments. Analysis was restricted to V-J combinations with a frequency above 0.0001, which covered about 99% of repertoires. The TCS score was defined as F50 (clonal expansion) divided by E x V (chaos), with BLOSUM62-based TCRdist calculated between CDR3 peptides within each V-J. Welch's t-statistics and random forest reduced 500 to 550 V-J features to 13, which were used in a naive Bayes classifier (R e1071). No statistical method was used to set the sample size in advance, and investigators knew the group allocation. The paper describes TCR Vbeta CDR3 sequencing of 135 peripheral blood samples, made up of around 41 ophthalmopathy patients, around 73 hyperthyroidism patients and approximately 17 progressor patients.

The chain joins TRBV20-1 to TRBJ1-2; matching of 5 bases hints at TRBD1 as the D gene. The receptor was derived from a man aged 35-49 years with Graves disease. Donor details come from another sample of the same person, matched by shared clones. This specimen was peripheral blood mononuclear cells (PBMCs), taken at new diagnosis, from a patient treated with antithyroid drugs. The CDR3 region has the sequence CSARSREHYGYTF. The nucleotides are TGCAGTGCTAGAAGCAGGGAGCACTATGGCTACACCTTC.